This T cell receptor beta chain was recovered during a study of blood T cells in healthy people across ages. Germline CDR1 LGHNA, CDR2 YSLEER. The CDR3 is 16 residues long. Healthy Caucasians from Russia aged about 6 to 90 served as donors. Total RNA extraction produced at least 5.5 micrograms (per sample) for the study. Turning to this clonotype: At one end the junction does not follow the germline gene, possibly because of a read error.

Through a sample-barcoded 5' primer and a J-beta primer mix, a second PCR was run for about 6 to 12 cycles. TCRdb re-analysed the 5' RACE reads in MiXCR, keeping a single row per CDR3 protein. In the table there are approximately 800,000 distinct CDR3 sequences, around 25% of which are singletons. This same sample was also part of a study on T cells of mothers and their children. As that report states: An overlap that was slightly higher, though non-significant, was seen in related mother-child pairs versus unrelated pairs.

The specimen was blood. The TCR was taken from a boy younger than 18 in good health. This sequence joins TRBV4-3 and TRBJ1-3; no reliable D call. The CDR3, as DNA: TGCGCCAGCAGCCAAGAACGTGCCGAACCTGGGAACACCATATATTTT. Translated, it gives CASSQERAEPGNTIYF.